This TCR beta chain was obtained from a study of CD4 T cells in relation to SARS-CoV-2 and coronaviruses. Background on the study: Patient ages ranged from about 20 to 72, median 38.

Per germline, CDR1 SNHLY and CDR2 FYNNEI. V shed 6 bases and J shed 3 bases, with 15 bases lying between them. CDR3 length equals 14 residues. Sequenced by immunoSEQ multiplex PCR; TCRdb stores in-frame clones only, minus some. The sample holds some 11,000 clones; 75% to 90% are singletons and the top ten take 2.2%. CD4 enrichment then naive enrichment separated naive from memory CD4+ cells. The TCR was taken from an adult with COVID-19. The chain uses TRBV2 and TRBJ2-7, with TRBD1 as a possible D gene (6 bases). Sequenced: naive CD4+ T cells from PBMCs. Noted subset: naive CD4+ T cells isolated by negative enrichment. The CDR3 reads CASSSTGNHYEQYF. The CDR3 coding sequence is TGTGCCAGCAGCTCAACAGGGAACCACTACGAGCAGTACTTC.